The present T cell receptor beta chain was sequenced within a study of cytomegalovirus exposure and HLA in healthy donors. Vbeta (60) and Jbeta (13) primers were used in the PCR. The method was immunoSEQ multiplex PCR; TCRdb's version includes in-frame clones alone and lacks a portion of them. The sample shows some 130,000 clones, around 77% of them seen only once. The table lists this clone with a few counts. Sequencing was performed on PBMCs. This sequence originates from a young man in good health and CMV-seronegative.

The DNA of the CDR3 is TGTGCCAGCACTCACCAGGGGACAGTCTCCTACGAGCAGTACTTC. Its translation: CASTHQGTVSYEQYF. V gene TRBV6-6 combines with J gene TRBJ2-7, with 7 bases identical to TRBD1. CDR1 and CDR2 from the germline V gene are MNHNY and SVGAGI (reference sequence). CDR3 length: 15 amino acids. V shed 7 bases and J 0 bases; nucleotides not matched to a gene: 9.